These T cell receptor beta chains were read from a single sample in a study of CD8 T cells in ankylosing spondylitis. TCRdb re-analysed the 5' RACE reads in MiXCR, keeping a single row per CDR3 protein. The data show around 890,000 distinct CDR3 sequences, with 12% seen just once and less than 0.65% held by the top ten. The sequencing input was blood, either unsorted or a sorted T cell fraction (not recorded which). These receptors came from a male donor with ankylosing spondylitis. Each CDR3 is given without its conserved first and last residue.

CDR3 protein: SASGTGRQGYGYT
J gene: TRBJ1-2
V gene: TRBV20-1

CDR3 protein: ASSNRGQGYGYT
J gene: TRBJ1-2
V gene: TRBV6-1

CDR3 protein: ASSFHRSRSPLH
J gene: TRBJ1-6
V gene: TRBV28

CDR3 protein: SAFGQSQETQY
J gene: TRBJ2-5
V gene: TRBV20-1

CDR3 protein: ASSLGGPATTNEKLF
J gene: TRBJ1-4
V gene: TRBV7-9

CDR3 protein: SARTSGGTSSYNEQF
J gene: TRBJ2-1
V gene: TRBV20-1

CDR3 protein: AISEQGQGINEQF
J gene: TRBJ2-1
V gene: TRBV10-3

CDR3 protein: ASSLWGNEQF
J gene: TRBJ2-1
V gene: TRBV7-2

CDR3 protein: SASSDTYQPQH
J gene: TRBJ1-5
V gene: TRBV20-1

CDR3 protein: ASSGPGAGANVLT
J gene: TRBJ2-6
V gene: TRBV2

CDR3 protein: ASSYTGDYGYT
J gene: TRBJ1-2
V gene: TRBV5-1

CDR3 protein: ASSSHRGGTDTQY
J gene: TRBJ2-3
V gene: TRBV4-3

CDR3 protein: SVLQGSSYNEQF
J gene: TRBJ2-1
V gene: TRBV29-1

CDR3 protein: ASTRAGGDYGYT
J gene: TRBJ1-2
V gene: TRBV6-1

CDR3 protein: ASSTLLGTEAF
J gene: TRBJ1-1
V gene: TRBV27

CDR3 protein: ASSQPTGTFSNTGELF
J gene: TRBJ2-2
V gene: TRBV4-3

CDR3 protein: ASSPDPLRGRSGELF
J gene: TRBJ2-2
V gene: TRBV5-1

CDR3 protein: ASSLAWGQGRDEQF
J gene: TRBJ2-1
V gene: TRBV7-9

CDR3 protein: ASSSGVFRETQY
J gene: TRBJ2-5
V gene: TRBV5-5

CDR3 protein: ASSLSGLAYEQY
J gene: TRBJ2-7
V gene: TRBV5-1

CDR3 protein: ASKRSLGGGTEAF
J gene: TRBJ1-1
V gene: TRBV28

CDR3 protein: ASSLKAGRPEAF
J gene: TRBJ1-1
V gene: TRBV12-3/TRBV12-4

CDR3 protein: ASSLGRTDTGELF
J gene: TRBJ2-2
V gene: TRBV19

CDR3 protein: ASSSRQGDGYT
J gene: TRBJ1-2
V gene: TRBV7-2

CDR3 protein: ASSQDTIRDTEAF
J gene: TRBJ1-1
V gene: TRBV14

CDR3 protein: ASGEYEQY
J gene: TRBJ2-7
V gene: TRBV3-1

CDR3 protein: CLRGTGDEGYYGYT
J gene: TRBJ1-2
V gene: TRBV20-1

CDR3 protein: ASSLQQGTGELF
J gene: TRBJ2-2
V gene: TRBV7-8

CDR3 protein: ASSVGLAGLSYNEQF
J gene: TRBJ2-1
V gene: TRBV5-1

CDR3 protein: ASSEDPGGTQY
J gene: TRBJ2-5
V gene: TRBV11-2

CDR3 protein: SGTRAASGTQF
J gene: TRBJ2-1
V gene: TRBV20-1

CDR3 protein: ASSLGRGLTEAF
J gene: TRBJ1-1
V gene: TRBV12-3/TRBV12-4

CDR3 protein: ASSQRRDTQY
J gene: TRBJ2-3
V gene: TRBV6-2/TRBV6-3

CDR3 protein: ASSTRGRGTDTQY
J gene: TRBJ2-3
V gene: TRBV27

CDR3 protein: SGFGNYGYT
J gene: TRBJ1-2
V gene: TRBV20-1

CDR3 protein: ASSRNLAGAIQGQY
J gene: TRBJ2-7
V gene: TRBV7-8

CDR3 protein: ASSLGGRATDTQY
J gene: TRBJ2-3
V gene: TRBV28

CDR3 protein: SASLGAGANVLT
J gene: TRBJ2-6
V gene: TRBV20-1

CDR3 protein: ASSRAGTLNEKLF
J gene: TRBJ1-4
V gene: TRBV4-3

CDR3 protein: ASSLKGLAGGETQY
J gene: TRBJ2-5
V gene: TRBV5-5

CDR3 protein: ASSLTQTPNTEAF
J gene: TRBJ1-1
V gene: TRBV7-3

CDR3 protein: ASSSVTDSYNEQF
J gene: TRBJ2-1
V gene: TRBV7-2

CDR3 protein: ASSDAWGYGYT
J gene: TRBJ1-2
V gene: TRBV6-1

CDR3 protein: ASSLRQGSNTQY
J gene: TRBJ2-3
V gene: TRBV7-2